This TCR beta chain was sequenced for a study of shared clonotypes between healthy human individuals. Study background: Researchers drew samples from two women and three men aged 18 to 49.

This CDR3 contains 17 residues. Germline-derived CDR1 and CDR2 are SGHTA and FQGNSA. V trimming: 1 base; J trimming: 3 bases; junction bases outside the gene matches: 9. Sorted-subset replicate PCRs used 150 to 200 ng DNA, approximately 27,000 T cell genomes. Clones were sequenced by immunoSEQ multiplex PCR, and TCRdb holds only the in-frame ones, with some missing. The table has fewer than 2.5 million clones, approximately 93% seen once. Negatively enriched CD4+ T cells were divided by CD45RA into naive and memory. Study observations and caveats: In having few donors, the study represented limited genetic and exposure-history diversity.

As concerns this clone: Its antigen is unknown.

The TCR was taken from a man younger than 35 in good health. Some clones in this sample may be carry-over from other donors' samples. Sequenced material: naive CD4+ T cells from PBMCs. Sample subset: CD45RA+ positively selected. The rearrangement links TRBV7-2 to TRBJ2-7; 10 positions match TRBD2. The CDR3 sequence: CASSLESWASGSYEQYF. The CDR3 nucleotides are TGTGCCAGCAGCTTAGAATCGTGGGCTAGCGGGAGCTACGAGCAGTACTTC.